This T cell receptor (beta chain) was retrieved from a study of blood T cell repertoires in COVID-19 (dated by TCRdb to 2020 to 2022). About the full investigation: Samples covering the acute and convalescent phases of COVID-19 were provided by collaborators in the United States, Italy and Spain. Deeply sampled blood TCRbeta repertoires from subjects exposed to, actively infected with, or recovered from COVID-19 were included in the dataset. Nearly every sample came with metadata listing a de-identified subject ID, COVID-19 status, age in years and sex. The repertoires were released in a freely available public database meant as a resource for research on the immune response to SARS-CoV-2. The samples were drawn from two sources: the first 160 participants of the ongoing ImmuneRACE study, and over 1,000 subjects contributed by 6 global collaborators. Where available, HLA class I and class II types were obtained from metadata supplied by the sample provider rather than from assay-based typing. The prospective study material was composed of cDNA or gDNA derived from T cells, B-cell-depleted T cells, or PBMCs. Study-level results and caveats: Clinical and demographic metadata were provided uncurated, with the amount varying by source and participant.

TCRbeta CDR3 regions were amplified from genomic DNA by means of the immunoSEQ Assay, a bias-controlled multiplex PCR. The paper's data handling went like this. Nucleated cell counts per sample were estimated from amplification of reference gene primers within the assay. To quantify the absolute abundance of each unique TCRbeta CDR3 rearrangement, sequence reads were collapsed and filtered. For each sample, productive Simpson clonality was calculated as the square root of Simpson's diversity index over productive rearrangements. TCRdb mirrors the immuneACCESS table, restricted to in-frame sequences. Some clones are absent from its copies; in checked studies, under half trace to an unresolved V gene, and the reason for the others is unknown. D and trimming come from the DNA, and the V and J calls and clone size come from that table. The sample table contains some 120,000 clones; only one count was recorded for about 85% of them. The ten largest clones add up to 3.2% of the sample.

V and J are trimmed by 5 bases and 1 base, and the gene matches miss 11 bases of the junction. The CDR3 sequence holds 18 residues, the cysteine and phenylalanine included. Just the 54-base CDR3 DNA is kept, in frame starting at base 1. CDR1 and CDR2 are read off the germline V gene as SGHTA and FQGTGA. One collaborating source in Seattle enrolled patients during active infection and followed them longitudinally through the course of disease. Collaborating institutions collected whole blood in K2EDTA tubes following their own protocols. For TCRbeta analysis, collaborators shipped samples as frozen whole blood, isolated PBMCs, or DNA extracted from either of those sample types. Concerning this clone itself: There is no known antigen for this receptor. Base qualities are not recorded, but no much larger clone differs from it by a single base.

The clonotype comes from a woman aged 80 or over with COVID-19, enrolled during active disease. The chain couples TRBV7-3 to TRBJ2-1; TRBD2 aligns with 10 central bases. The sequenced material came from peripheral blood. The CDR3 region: CASSAPSSGSKSYNEQFF. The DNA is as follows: TGTGCCAGCAGCGCTCCCTCTAGCGGGAGTAAGTCCTACAATGAGCAGTTCTTC. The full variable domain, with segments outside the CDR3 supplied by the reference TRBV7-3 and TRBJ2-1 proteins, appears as GAGVSQTPSNKVTEKGKYVELRCDPISGHTALYWYRQSLGQGPEFLIYFQGTGAADDSGLPNDRFFAVRPEGSVSTLKIQRTERGDSAVYLCASSAPSSGSKSYNEQFFGPGTRLTVL.